The clone carrying this T cell receptor beta chain was picked up many times. Antigen unknown. As for time point: patch test 1, 2 weeks after DPC sensitization. This sample's treatment: therapeutic diphenylcyclopropenone sensitization with weekly scalp DPC. The study enrolled 18 to 70-year-old alopecia patients suitable for DPC. TCRdb processed the RACE reads anew with MiXCR; each CDR3 protein has one entry. The sample shows about 110,000 distinct CDR3 sequences, roughly 11% of them seen only once. The source of the sample is a study of human T cells and chemical hapten exposure. Study conclusions and caveats: Controls formed significantly fewer large CDR3 similarity clusters than expanded TCRs did. Donors, who had alopecia, may show an immune response that differs from healthy people's.

CDR3 length: 14 amino acids. CDR1 and CDR2 (germline): SGHTA, FQGNSA. V shed 6 bases and J shed 2 bases, with 13 bases lying between them. This rearrangement joins TRBV7-2 to TRBJ1-1, with D perhaps matching TRBD1 (5 bases). The source of this sequence is a middle-aged woman with alopecia areata. Some clones in this sample may be carry-over from other donors' samples. The starting material was whole blood, obtained in connection with sensitization to the hapten diphenylcyclopropenone (DPC). CDR3 region: CASSSQGVNTEAFF. The CDR3 nucleotides are TGTGCCAGCAGTTCACAAGGGGTCAACACTGAAGCTTTCTTT.